A selection of T cell receptor beta chains follows, all from one sample in a study of identifying expanded T cells in peripheral blood. The data were produced by immunoSEQ multiplex PCR, yet TCRdb's version contains in-frame clones alone and is incomplete. The profile shows 97,000 or so clones, approximately 88% of them singletons. Material for sequencing was blood. The receptors originated from a person aged 18-69 years in good health. Each CDR3 is given with its conserved first and last residue. The order of the fields is V gene, D gene, clone size, J gene, CDR3 DNA, CDR3 protein. D genes are given only for firm matches. The listing skips clone size in some rows; elsewhere it reads once, few, many or a size class.

v_gene: TRBV7-9; d_gene: TRBD1; abundance: .; j_gene: TRBJ1-5; CDR3nt: TGTGCCAGCAGCTCTCAGGGGGATCAGCCCCAGCATTTT; CDR3aa: CASSSQGDQPQHF
v_gene: TRBV4-1; d_gene: TRBD2; abundance: few; j_gene: TRBJ2-7; CDR3nt: TGCGCCAGCAGCCAGGGACTAGCGGGAAACGAGCAGTACTTC; CDR3aa: CASSQGLAGNEQYF
v_gene: TRBV5-4; d_gene: TRBD1; abundance: .; j_gene: TRBJ2-7; CDR3nt: TGTGCCAGCAGCTTGGACAGGGGATTTGGCTACGAGCAGTACTTC; CDR3aa: CASSLDRGFGYEQYF
v_gene: TRBV27; d_gene: TRBD1; abundance: .; j_gene: TRBJ1-4; CDR3nt: TGTGCCAGCAGTCCACCGGGACAGGGTTGGCCCTCGAGAGAAAAACTGTTTTTT; CDR3aa: CASSPPGQGWPSREKLFF
v_gene: TRBV29-1; d_gene: .; abundance: .; j_gene: TRBJ2-4; CDR3nt: TGCAGCGTTGCTACAGGGCCGGACATTCAGTACTTC; CDR3aa: CSVATGPDIQYF
v_gene: TRBV29-1; d_gene: TRBD1; abundance: .; j_gene: TRBJ2-7; CDR3nt: TGCAGCGTAACTATGGGACAGGGCCGAGGAGAGCAGTACTTC; CDR3aa: CSVTMGQGRGEQYF
v_gene: TRBV20-1; d_gene: .; abundance: few; j_gene: TRBJ1-1; CDR3nt: TGCAGTGCTAGAGATCAAGTAGTGAAGATCTTT; CDR3aa: CSARDQVVKIF
v_gene: TRBV29-1; d_gene: TRBD1; abundance: .; j_gene: TRBJ2-3; CDR3nt: TGCAGCGTCGGACAGGTGTTCGGAGGCACAGATACGCAGTATTTT; CDR3aa: CSVGQVFGGTDTQYF
v_gene: TRBV28; d_gene: .; abundance: .; j_gene: TRBJ2-7; CDR3nt: TGTGCCAGCAGTTTCCCCGGATCCTCTCTGGAGCAGTACTTC; CDR3aa: CASSFPGSSLEQYF
v_gene: TRBV5-1; d_gene: TRBD2; abundance: .; j_gene: TRBJ2-1; CDR3nt: TGCGCCAGCAGGTGGAGTTGGACTAGGGTCGGGAATGAGCAGTTCTTC; CDR3aa: CASRWSWTRVGNEQFF
v_gene: TRBV11-2; d_gene: TRBD2; abundance: .; j_gene: TRBJ2-1; CDR3nt: TGTGCCAGCAGCCGATGGACTAGCGGAGGCTCCTACAATGAGCAGTTCTTC; CDR3aa: CASSRWTSGGSYNEQFF
v_gene: TRBV7-9; d_gene: TRBD1; abundance: .; j_gene: TRBJ1-2; CDR3nt: TGTGCCAGCAGCCCGGGACAGTATGGCTACACCTTC; CDR3aa: CASSPGQYGYTF
v_gene: TRBV11-1; d_gene: TRBD1; abundance: .; j_gene: TRBJ2-2; CDR3nt: TGTGCCAGCAGCTTGACAGGGTCCTCCGGGGAGCTGTTTTTT; CDR3aa: CASSLTGSSGELFF
v_gene: TRBV18; d_gene: .; abundance: .; j_gene: TRBJ2-2; CDR3nt: TGTGCCAGCTCACTCCTCCCCACCACCGGGGAGCTGTTTTTT; CDR3aa: CASSLLPTTGELFF
v_gene: TRBV4-1; d_gene: .; abundance: .; j_gene: TRBJ2-2; CDR3nt: TGCGCCAGCAAGGCTAGTATCACCGGGGAGCTGTTTTTT; CDR3aa: CASKASITGELFF
v_gene: TRBV7-8; d_gene: .; abundance: .; j_gene: TRBJ2-7; CDR3nt: TGTGCCAGCAGCTTAGCGGGACTCGAAGAATTCTACGAGCAGTACTTC; CDR3aa: CASSLAGLEEFYEQYF
v_gene: TRBV5-8; d_gene: TRBD1; abundance: .; j_gene: TRBJ1-1; CDR3nt: TGTGCCAGCCGCAGGGGGTGGAACACTGAAGCTTTCTTT; CDR3aa: CASRRGWNTEAFF
v_gene: TRBV27; d_gene: .; abundance: once; j_gene: TRBJ1-4; CDR3nt: TGTGCCAGCAGTACAACACCGGACGAAACGGAAAAACTGTTTTTT; CDR3aa: CASSTTPDETEKLFF
v_gene: TRBV4-1; d_gene: .; abundance: once; j_gene: TRBJ1-3; CDR3nt: TGCGCCAGCAGCCAATGGGGGGCGGGAGGAAACACCATATATTTT; CDR3aa: CASSQWGAGGNTIYF
v_gene: TRBV9; d_gene: .; abundance: .; j_gene: TRBJ2-2; CDR3nt: TGTGCCAGCAGCGTAGTTGGCCGGGAGCTGTTTTTT; CDR3aa: CASSVVGRELFF
v_gene: TRBV5-1; d_gene: TRBD1; abundance: .; j_gene: TRBJ2-3; CDR3nt: TGCGCCAGCAGCGTTGGGACAGGGGGCACAGATACGCAGTATTTT; CDR3aa: CASSVGTGGTDTQYF